The 8 T cell receptor beta chains below were found in one sample sequenced in a study of cytomegalovirus exposure and HLA in healthy donors. 13 Jbeta primers and 60 Vbeta primers were used for the PCR. The assay was immunoSEQ multiplex PCR, and TCRdb's table has in-frame clones only and misses some. There are approximately 30,000 clones in the sample, with under 2% held by the top ten. Sequenced input: PBMCs. The receptors originated from a woman aged 40 to 50 in good health and CMV-seropositive.

This chain connects TRBV7-6 to TRBJ2-7; D unclear. Germline V gene lookup returns CDR1 SGHVS and CDR2 FNYEAQ. The CDR3 runs to 13 residues. The V end lost 3 bases, the J end lost 2 bases, and 8 bases lay between the germline ends. CDR3 bases: TGTGCCAGCAGCTTTGGTCAGACCTACGAGCAGTACTTC. Protein product: CASSFGQTYEQYF.

V is TRBV2 and J is TRBJ2-2; 7 bases match TRBD1. The germline V gene has CDR1 SNHLY and CDR2 FYNNEI. The ends lost 11 bases at V and 7 bases at J; junction bases unmatched: 16. The CDR3 runs 15 residues. The CDR3 DNA is TGTGCCGGTAAGGGGGACCAGGGGGAAGGCGGGGAGCTGTTTTTT. Translated, it gives CAGKGDQGEGGELFF.

V and J are TRBV5-5 and TRBJ2-1; D gene uncertain. Germline CDR1 is SGHKS and CDR2 is YYEKEE (reference sequence). The CDR3 has 14 amino acids. The germline V and J ends were trimmed by 1 base and 0 bases, with 5 bases remaining between them. This CDR3 is CASSLLFSYNEQFF. The DNA of the CDR3 is TGTGCCAGCAGCTTGCTATTCTCCTACAATGAGCAGTTCTTC.

The chain recombines TRBV18 with TRBJ2-3; maybe TRBD2 (6 bases). The germline gives CDR1 KGHSH, CDR2 LQKENI. This CDR3 spans 14 amino acids. The ends were cut back, 2 bases at V and 5 bases at J, with 11 bases in the middle. CDR3 in amino acids: CASSPLGGLDTQYF. CDR3 DNA sequence: TGTGCCAGCTCACCATTGGGGGGATTAGATACGCAGTATTTT. Together with reference TRBV18 and TRBJ2-3, the CDR3 gives the full variable domain: NAGVMQNPRHLVRRRGQEARLRCSPMKGHSHVYWYRQLPEEGLKFMVYLQKENIIDESGMPKERFSAEFPKEGPSILRIQQVVRGDSAAYFCASSPLGGLDTQYFGPGTRLTVL.

V usage is TRBV4-1 and J usage is TRBJ1-4; 7 nucleotides align to TRBD1. The germline V gene encodes CDR1 MGHRA and CDR2 YSYEKL. With V trimmed by 3 bases and J by 10 bases, 14 bases remained unmatched. The CDR3 is 16 amino acids. The CDR3 reads CASSQSPDRENRKLFF. In DNA form, the CDR3 reads TGCGCCAGCAGCCAGAGCCCAGACAGGGAGAATAGAAAACTGTTTTTT.

The chain joins TRBV29-1 to TRBJ1-1, with unresolved D. This CDR3 is built from 14 residues. Germline CDR1 is SQVTM and CDR2 is ANQGSEA. Trimming cost V 4 bases and J 0 bases, with 12 bases left between them. Written as DNA, the CDR3 is TGCAGCGTTGCTTCCGGTATAATGAACACTGAAGCTTTCTTT. Amino acids: CSVASGIMNTEAFF.

The chain carries TRBV6-6 and TRBJ1-5, with 7 positions matching TRBD1. This CDR3 comprises 15 residues. Looked up from germline, CDR1 is MNHNY and CDR2 is SVGAGI (reference sequence). After removal of 4 bases from V and 6 bases from J, the junction contained 9 bases not matched to a gene. CDR3 nucleotides: TGTGCCAGCAGTTTCCCCACAGGGGTGAGTCAGCCCCAGCATTTT. It codes for CASSFPTGVSQPQHF.

The CDR3 protein is CASSYSRGGGNNEQFF. Written as DNA, the CDR3 is TGTGCCAGCAGTTACTCGCGCGGGGGGGGGAACAATGAGCAGTTCTTC. The chain has TRBV6-5 and TRBJ2-1; TRBD2 matches 9 bases. Trimming removed 0 bases from V and 5 bases from J; junction bases left unmatched: 5. The CDR3 consists of 16 residues. Germline V gives CDR1 MNHEY, CDR2 SVGAGI.